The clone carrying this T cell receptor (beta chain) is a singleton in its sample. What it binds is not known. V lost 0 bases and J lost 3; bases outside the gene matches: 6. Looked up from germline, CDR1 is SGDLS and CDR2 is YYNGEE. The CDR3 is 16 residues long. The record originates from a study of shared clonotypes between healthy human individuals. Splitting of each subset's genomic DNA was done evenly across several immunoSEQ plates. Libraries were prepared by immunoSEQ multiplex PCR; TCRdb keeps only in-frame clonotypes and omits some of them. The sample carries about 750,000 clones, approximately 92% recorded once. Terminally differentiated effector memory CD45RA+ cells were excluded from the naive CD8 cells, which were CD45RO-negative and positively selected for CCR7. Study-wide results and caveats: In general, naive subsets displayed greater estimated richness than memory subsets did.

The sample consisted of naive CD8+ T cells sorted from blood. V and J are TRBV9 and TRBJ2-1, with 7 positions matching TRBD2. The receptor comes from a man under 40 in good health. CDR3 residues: CASSVGGGSFYNEQFF. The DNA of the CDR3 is TGTGCCAGCAGCGTAGGCGGCGGGAGCTTCTACAATGAGCAGTTCTTC.